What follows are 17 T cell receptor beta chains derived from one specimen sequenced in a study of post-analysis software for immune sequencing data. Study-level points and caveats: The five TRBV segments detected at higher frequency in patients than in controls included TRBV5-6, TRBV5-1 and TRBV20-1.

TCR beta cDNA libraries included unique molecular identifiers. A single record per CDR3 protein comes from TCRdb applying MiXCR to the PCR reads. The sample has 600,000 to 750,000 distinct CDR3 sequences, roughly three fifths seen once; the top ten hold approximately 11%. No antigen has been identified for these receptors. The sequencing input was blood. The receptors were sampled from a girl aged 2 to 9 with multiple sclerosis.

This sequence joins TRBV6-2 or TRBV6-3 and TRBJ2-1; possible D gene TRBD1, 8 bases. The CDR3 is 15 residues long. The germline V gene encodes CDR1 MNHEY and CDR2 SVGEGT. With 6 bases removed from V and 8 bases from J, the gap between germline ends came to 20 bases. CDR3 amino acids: CASRPLDRGGDEQFF. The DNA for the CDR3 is TGTGCCAGCAGACCCCTCGACAGGGGAGGGGATGAGCAGTTCTTC.

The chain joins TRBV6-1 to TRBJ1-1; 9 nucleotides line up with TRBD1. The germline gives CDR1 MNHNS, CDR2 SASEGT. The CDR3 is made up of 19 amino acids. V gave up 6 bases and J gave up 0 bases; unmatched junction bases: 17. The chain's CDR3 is CASSPFTGGPKPMNTEAFF. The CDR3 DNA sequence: TGTGCCAGCAGCCCATTCACAGGGGGCCCTAAACCCATGAACACTGAAGCTTTCTTT.

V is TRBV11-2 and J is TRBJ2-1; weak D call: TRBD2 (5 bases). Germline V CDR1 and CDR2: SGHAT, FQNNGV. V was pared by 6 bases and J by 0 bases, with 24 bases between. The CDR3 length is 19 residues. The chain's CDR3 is CASRLTSGGSEVSYNEQFF. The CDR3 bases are TGTGCCAGCAGATTAACTAGTGGAGGCAGTGAAGTCTCCTACAATGAGCAGTTCTTC.

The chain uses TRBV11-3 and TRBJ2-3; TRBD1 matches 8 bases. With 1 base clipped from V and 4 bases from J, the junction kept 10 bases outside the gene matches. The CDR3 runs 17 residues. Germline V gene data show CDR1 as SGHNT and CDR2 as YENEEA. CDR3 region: CASSLVVADRAPDTQYF. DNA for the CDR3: TGTGCCAGCAGCTTAGTCGTTGCGGACAGGGCCCCAGATACGCAGTATTTT.

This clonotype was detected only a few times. The CDR3 is CASSPGTSRYNEQFF. The DNA of the CDR3 is TGTGCCAGCAGCCCCGGGACTAGCAGGTACAATGAGCAGTTCTTC. The chain is built from TRBV7-2 and TRBJ2-1; TRBD2 matches at 9 bases. The germline CDR1 and CDR2 sequences are SGHTA and FQGNSA. The CDR3 sequence is 15 residues long. Trimming at V came to 5 bases and at J to 4 bases, leaving 6 bases not matched to a gene.

The CDR3 coding sequence is TGCAGTGCTCCCTCCGGGACGGTCCTTTACGAGCAGTACTTC. It specifies CSAPSGTVLYEQYF. The rearrangement joins TRBV20-1 to TRBJ2-7; D tentatively fits TRBD1 or TRBD2 (5 bases each). Germline-derived CDR1 and CDR2 are DFQATT and SNEGSKA (reference sequence). The CDR3 consists of 14 residues. Deletions cut 5 bases from V and 4 bases from J, with 18 bases between.

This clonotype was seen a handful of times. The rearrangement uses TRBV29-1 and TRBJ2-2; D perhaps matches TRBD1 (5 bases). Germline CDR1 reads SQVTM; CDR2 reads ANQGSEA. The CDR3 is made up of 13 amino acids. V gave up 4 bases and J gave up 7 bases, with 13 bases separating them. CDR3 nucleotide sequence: TGCAGCGTTGTAAGGGGAAAGGGCGGGGAGCTGTTTTTT. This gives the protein CSVVRGKGGELFF.

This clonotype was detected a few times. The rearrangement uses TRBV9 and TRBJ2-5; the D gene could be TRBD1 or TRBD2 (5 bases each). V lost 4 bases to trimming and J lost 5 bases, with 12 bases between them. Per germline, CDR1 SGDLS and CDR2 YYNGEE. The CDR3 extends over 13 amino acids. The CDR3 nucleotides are TGTGCCAGCAGCATCCGGGACGAGGAGACCCAGTACTTC. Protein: CASSIRDEETQYF.

CDR3 nucleotides: TGTGCCAGCAGCTTTCCGATTGGCGGTCAAAACTATGGCTACACCTTC. Translating gives CASSFPIGGQNYGYTF. J is TRBJ1-2 and V is TRBV7-9; unclear D gene. Germline V gene sequence: CDR1 SEHNR, CDR2 FQNEAQ (reference sequence). Trimming stripped 3 bases from V and 2 bases from J, with 16 bases between. This CDR3 is built from 16 residues.

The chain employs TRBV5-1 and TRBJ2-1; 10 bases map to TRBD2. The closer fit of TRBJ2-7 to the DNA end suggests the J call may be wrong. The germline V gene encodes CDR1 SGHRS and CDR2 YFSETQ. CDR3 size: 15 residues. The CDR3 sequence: CASSQSSGSSYEQYF. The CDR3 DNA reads TGCGCCAGCAGCCAATCTAGCGGGAGTAGCTACGAGCAGTACTTC.

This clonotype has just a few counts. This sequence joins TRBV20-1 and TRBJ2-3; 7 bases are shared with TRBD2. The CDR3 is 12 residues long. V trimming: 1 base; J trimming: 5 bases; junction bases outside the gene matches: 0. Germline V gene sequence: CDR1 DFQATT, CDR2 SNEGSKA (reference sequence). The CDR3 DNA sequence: TGCAGTGCTAGAGGGGGGGGAGATACGCAGTATTTT. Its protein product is CSARGGGDTQYF.

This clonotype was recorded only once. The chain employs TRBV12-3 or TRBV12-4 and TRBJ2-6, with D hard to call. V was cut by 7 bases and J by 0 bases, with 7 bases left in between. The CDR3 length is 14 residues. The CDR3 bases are TGTGCCAGCACGACTCTCTCTGGGGCCAACGTCCTGACTTTC. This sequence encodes CASTTLSGANVLTF.

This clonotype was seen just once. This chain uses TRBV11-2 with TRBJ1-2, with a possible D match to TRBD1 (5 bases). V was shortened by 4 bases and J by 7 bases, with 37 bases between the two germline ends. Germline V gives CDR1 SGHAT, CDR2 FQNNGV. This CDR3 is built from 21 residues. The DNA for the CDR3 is TGTGCCAGCAGCTCGTTCCCCTCTACGTCACTACTCAGGGAAGGTTCACGTGGCTACACCTTC. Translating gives CASSSFPSTSLLREGSRGYTF.

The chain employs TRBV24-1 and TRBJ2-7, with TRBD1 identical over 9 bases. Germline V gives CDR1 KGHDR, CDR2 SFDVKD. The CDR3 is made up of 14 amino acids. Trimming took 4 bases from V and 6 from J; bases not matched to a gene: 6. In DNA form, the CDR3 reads TGTGCCACCAGTGAAGGACAGGGGACGGGCGAGCAGTACTTC. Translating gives CATSEGQGTGEQYF.

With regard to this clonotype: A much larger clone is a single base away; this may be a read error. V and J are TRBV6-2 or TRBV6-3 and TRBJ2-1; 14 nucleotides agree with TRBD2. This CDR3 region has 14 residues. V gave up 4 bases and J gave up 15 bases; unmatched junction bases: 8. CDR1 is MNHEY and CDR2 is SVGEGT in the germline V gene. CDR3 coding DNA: TGTGCCAGCAGTTTAGGACTAGCGGGGGGAGGTCGGTTCTTC. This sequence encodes CASSLGLAGGGRFF.

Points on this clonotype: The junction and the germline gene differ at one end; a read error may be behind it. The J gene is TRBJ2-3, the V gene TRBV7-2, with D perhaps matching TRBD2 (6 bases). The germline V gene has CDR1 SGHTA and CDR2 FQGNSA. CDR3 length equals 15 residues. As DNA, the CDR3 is TGTGCAAGCAGCTTAGACGGGACTCCTATAGATACGCAGTATTTT. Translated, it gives CASSLDGTPIDTQYF.

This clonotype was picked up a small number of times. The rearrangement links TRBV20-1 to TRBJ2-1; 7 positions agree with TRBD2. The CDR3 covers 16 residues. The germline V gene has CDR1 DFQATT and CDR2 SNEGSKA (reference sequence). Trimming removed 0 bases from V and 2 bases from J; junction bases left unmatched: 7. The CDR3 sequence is CSARDFLGGAYNEQFF. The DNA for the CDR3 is TGCAGTGCTAGAGATTTCCTTGGGGGGGCCTACAATGAGCAGTTCTTC.